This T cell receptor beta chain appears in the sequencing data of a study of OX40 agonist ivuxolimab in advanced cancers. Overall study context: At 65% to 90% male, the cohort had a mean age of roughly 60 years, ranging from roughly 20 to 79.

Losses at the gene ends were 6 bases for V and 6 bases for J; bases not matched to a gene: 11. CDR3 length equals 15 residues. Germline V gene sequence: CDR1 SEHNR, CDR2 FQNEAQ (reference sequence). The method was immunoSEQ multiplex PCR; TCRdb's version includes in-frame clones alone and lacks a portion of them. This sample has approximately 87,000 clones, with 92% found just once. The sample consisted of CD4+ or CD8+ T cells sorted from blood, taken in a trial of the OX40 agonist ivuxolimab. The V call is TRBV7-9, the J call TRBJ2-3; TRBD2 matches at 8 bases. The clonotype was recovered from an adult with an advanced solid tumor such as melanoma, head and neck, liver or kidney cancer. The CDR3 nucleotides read TGTGCCAGCAGTCGATCCGGGACTAGTTCCGATACGCAGTATTTT. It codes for CASSRSGTSSDTQYF.